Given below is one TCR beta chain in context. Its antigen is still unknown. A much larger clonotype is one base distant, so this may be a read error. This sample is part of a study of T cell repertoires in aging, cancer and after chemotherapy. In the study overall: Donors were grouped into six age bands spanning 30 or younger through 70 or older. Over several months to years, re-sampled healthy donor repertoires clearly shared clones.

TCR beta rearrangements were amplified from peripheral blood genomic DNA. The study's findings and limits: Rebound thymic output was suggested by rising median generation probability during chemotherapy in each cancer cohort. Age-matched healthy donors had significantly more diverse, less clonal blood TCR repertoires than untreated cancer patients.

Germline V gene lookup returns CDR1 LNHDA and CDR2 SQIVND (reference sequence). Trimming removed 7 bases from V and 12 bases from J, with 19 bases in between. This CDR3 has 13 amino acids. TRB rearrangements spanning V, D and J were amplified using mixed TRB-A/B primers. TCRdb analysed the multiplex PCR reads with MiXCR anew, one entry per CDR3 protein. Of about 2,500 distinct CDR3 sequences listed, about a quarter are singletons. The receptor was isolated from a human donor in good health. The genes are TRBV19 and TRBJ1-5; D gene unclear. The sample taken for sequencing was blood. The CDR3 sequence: CASNIRPEEHQHF. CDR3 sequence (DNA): TGTGCCAGTAATATCCGGCCCGAAGAGCACCAGCATTTT.